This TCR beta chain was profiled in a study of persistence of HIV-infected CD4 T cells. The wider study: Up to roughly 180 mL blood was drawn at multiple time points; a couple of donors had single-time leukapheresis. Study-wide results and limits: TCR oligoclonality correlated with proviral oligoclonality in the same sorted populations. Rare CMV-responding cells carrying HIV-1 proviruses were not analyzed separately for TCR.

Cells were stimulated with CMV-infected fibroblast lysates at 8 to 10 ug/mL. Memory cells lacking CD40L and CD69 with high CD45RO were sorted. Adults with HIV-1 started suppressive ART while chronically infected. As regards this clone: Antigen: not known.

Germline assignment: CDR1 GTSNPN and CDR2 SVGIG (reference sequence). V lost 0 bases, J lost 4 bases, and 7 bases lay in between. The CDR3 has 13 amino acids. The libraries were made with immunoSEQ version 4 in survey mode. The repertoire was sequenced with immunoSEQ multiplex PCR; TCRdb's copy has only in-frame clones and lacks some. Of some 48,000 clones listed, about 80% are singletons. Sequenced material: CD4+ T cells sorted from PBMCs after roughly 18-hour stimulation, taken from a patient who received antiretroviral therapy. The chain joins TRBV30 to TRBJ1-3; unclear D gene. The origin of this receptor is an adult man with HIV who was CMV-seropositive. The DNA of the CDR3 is TGTGCCTGGAGTGTAAAAGGGGGAAACACCATATATTTT. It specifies CAWSVKGGNTIYF.